Each of the 26 T cell receptor beta chains below was sequenced from the same sample in a study of Tregs in tolerant kidney transplant recipients. Mixed chimerism was transient after nonmyeloablative marrow transplants from related graft donors. The data were produced by immunoSEQ multiplex PCR, yet TCRdb's version contains in-frame clones alone and is incomplete. The sample yields tens of thousands of clones, under 95% seen once. Sequencing was performed on CD4+ T cells from blood (PBMCs), taken 12 months after the transplant. The source of these receptors is a human patient who received a combined kidney and bone marrow transplant. These T cells may partly come from the graft donor.

The V call is TRBV19, the J call TRBJ1-2; D remains ambiguous. Deletions cut 3 bases from V and 4 bases from J, with 15 bases between. The germline gives CDR1 LNHDA, CDR2 SQIVND (reference sequence). The CDR3 runs 15 residues. CDR3 bases: TGTGCCAGTAGTATTTCCAGGAAACCGATCTATGGCTACACCTTC. This codes for CASSISRKPIYGYTF. Looking up the rest from reference TRBV19 and TRBJ1-2 gives the full variable domain: DGGITQSPKYLFRKEGQNVTLSCEQNLNHDAMYWYRQDPGQGLRLIYYSQIVNDFQKGDIAEGYSVSREKKESFPLTVTSAQKNPTAFYLCASSISRKPIYGYTFGSGTRLTVV.

This clone was detected once. V and J are TRBV9 and TRBJ2-4, with a weak D call TRBD1 (6 bases). The CDR3 totals 16 residues. V lost 4 bases and J lost 1, with 15 bases in between. The V gene's germline CDR1 is SGDLS and CDR2 YYNGEE. The CDR3 spells CASSLSSQGAKNIQYF. The CDR3 DNA follows: TGTGCCAGCAGCCTGAGCTCCCAGGGGGCCAAAAACATTCAGTACTTC. Filled out from reference TRBV9 and TRBJ2-4, the complete variable domain reads DSGVTQTPKHLITATGQRVTLRCSPRSGDLSVYWYQQSLDQGLQFLIQYYNGEERAKGNILERFSAQQFPDLHSELNLSSLELGDSALYFCASSLSSQGAKNIQYFGAGTRLSVL.

With respect to this clone: An end of the junction differs from the germline gene, which may be a read error. Other nucleotide sequences in the sample specify the same CDR3. The chain combines TRBV4-1 with TRBJ1-6; D remains unclear. Germline CDR1 reads MGHRA; CDR2 reads YSYEKL. This CDR3 is built from 18 residues. The CDR3, as DNA: TGCGCCAGCAGCACCACTGGGGTCGGGAGCTCCTATAATTCCCCCCTCCACTTT. Translated: CASSTTGVGSSYNSPLHF.

The rearrangement joins TRBV5-1 to TRBJ1-1; D remains unclear. CDR1 SGHRS and CDR2 YFSETQ come from the germline V gene. The CDR3 sequence is 13 residues long. V lost 0 bases to trimming and J lost 3 bases, with 6 bases between them. Written as DNA, the CDR3 is TGCGCCAGCAGCTTGGCCGGTCACACTGAAGCTTTCTTT. This encodes CASSLAGHTEAFF.

The J gene is TRBJ2-5, the V gene TRBV19, with a tentative D call TRBD1 (5 bases). CDR1 is LNHDA and CDR2 is SQIVND in the germline V gene (reference sequence). V was shortened by 3 bases and J by 5 bases, with 13 bases between the two germline ends. This CDR3 spans 14 amino acids. CDR3 in DNA: TGTGCCAGTAGTATTCGGTCAGGGTTGGAGACCCAGTACTTC. This sequence encodes CASSIRSGLETQYF.

V gene TRBV7-3 combines with J gene TRBJ2-5; possible D gene TRBD2, 5 bases. This CDR3 comprises 16 residues. Germline CDR1 and CDR2: SGHTA and FQGTGA. V gave up 5 bases and J gave up 9 bases, with 25 bases separating them. The DNA of the CDR3 is TGTGCCAGCAGCCCAGTCGCTACGGACTGGTCCCCGGCCCAGTACTTC. Translation: CASSPVATDWSPAQYF.

The genes are TRBV7-5 and TRBJ1-4. TRBV7-5 is tagged as a pseudogene. This CDR3 is built from 14 residues. CDR3 loop: CVRFFGGIGEKLFF. DNA of the CDR3: TGTGTCAGATTTTTCGGGGGGATTGGTGAAAAACTGTTTTTT.

The chain carries TRBV11-2 and TRBJ2-5, with unresolved D. Trimming took 0 bases from V and 1 from J, leaving 6 bases between them. Germline loops: CDR1 SGHAT, CDR2 FQNNGV. This CDR3 has 14 amino acids. CDR3 loop: CASSLDNFQETQYF. The CDR3 DNA reads TGTGCCAGCAGCTTAGATAACTTCCAAGAGACCCAGTACTTC.

Of note for this clone: One end of the junction does not line up with germline, which may come from a read error. Other DNA variants within this sample encode the same CDR3. The genes are TRBV10-3 and TRBJ1-6; TRBD1 is a possible D gene (5 bases). Germline CDR1 and CDR2: ENHRY and SYGVKD. The CDR3 runs to 15 residues. CDR3 in amino acids: CAISATENFNSPLHF. As DNA, the CDR3 is TGTGCCATCAGTGCGACAGAGAACTTTAATTCCCCCCTCCACTTT.

This sequence joins TRBV7-2 and TRBJ2-1; D gene ambiguous. This CDR3 comprises 14 residues. V lost 1 base, J lost 5 bases, and 9 bases lay in between. The germline gives CDR1 SGHTA, CDR2 FQGNSA. CDR3 amino acids: CASSLVGRDNEQFF. As DNA, the CDR3 is TGTGCCAGCAGCTTAGTAGGCCGGGACAATGAGCAGTTCTTC.

V gene TRBV5-1 combines with J gene TRBJ1-3; D not certain. V was shortened by 5 bases and J by 0 bases, with 12 bases between the two germline ends. The CDR3 length is 15 residues. CDR1 is SGHRS, CDR2 YFSETQ, per germline. CDR3 coding DNA: TGCGCCAGCAGGGCTTCGGAGACCTCTGGAAACACCATATATTTT. Encoded protein: CASRASETSGNTIYF.

The rearrangement uses TRBV28 and TRBJ2-5, with TRBD1 identical over 9 bases. Germline V gene data show CDR1 as MDHEN and CDR2 as SYDVKM. V gave up 4 bases and J gave up 4 bases; unmatched junction bases: 13. This CDR3 has 17 amino acids. CDR3 nucleotides: TGTGCCAGCAGTTCGGCCGGGACAGGGCAACAGCGAGAGACCCAGTACTTC. Its translation: CASSSAGTGQQRETQYF. Variable domain in full (rest from reference TRBV28 and TRBJ2-5): DVKVTQSSRYLVKRTGEKVFLECVQDMDHENMFWYRQDPGLGLRLIYFSYDVKMKEKGDIPEGYSVSREKKERFSLILESASTNQTSMYLCASSSAGTGQQRETQYFGPGTRLLVL.

The chain joins TRBV2 to TRBJ1-2; the match to TRBD1 covers 8 bases. With V trimmed by 4 bases and J by 4 bases, 8 bases remained unmatched. The germline V gene encodes CDR1 SNHLY and CDR2 FYNNEI. This CDR3 has 15 amino acids. The DNA for the CDR3 is TGTGCCAGCAGTGGACCGGGACAGGACTCCTATGGCTACACCTTC. This codes for CASSGPGQDSYGYTF.

This clone was recorded once. V is TRBV5-6 and J is TRBJ1-2; a weak D match, TRBD1 (5 bases). Trimming shortened V by 3 bases and J by 0 bases, and 12 bases separated the two germline ends. This CDR3 region has 15 residues. Germline CDR1 and CDR2: SGHDT and YYEEEE. The CDR3 here is CASSSTGETNYGYTF. The CDR3 DNA sequence: TGTGCCAGCAGCTCCACAGGAGAAACTAACTATGGCTACACCTTC.

The rearrangement links TRBV9 to TRBJ1-2, with TRBD1 identical over 10 bases. CDR3 length equals 16 residues. Trimming removed 3 bases from V and 7 bases from J; junction bases left unmatched: 12. Germline V gene lookup returns CDR1 SGDLS and CDR2 YYNGEE. The CDR3 DNA sequence: TGTGCCAGCAGCGGCCCGGGACAGGGGAGCATCTCTGGCTACACCTTC. It specifies CASSGPGQGSISGYTF. Supplemented by reference TRBV9 and TRBJ1-2, the full variable domain reads DSGVTQTPKHLITATGQRVTLRCSPRSGDLSVYWYQQSLDQGLQFLIQYYNGEERAKGNILERFSAQQFPDLHSELNLSSLELGDSALYFCASSGPGQGSISGYTFGSGTRLTVV.

Of note for this clone: Compared with germline, one end of the junction differs, possibly owing to a read error. The chain joins TRBV6-1 to TRBJ2-7; D possibly corresponds to TRBD1 (6 bases). CDR3 size: 13 residues. Looked up from germline, CDR1 is MNHNS and CDR2 is SASEGT. The CDR3 loop is CACRGRSSYEQYF. The CDR3 DNA reads as TGTGCCTGCAGGGGCAGAAGCTCCTACGAGCAGTACTTC.

V and J are TRBV11-3 and TRBJ2-5; perhaps TRBD2 as D (5 bases). V was shortened by 2 bases and J by 4 bases, with 11 bases between the two germline ends. Germline CDR1 reads SGHNT; CDR2 reads YENEEA. This CDR3 is built from 14 residues. CDR3 in amino acids: CASSLFTGIETQYF. In DNA, the CDR3 is TGTGCCAGCAGCTTATTCACGGGGATAGAGACCCAGTACTTC. Supplemented by reference TRBV11-3 and TRBJ2-5, the full variable domain reads EAGVVQSPRYKIIEKKQPVAFWCNPISGHNTLYWYLQNLGQGPELLIRYENEEAVDDSQLPKDRFSAERLKGVDSTLKIQPAELGDSAVYLCASSLFTGIETQYFGPGTRLLVL.

V and J are TRBV12-5 and TRBJ1-5; D is ambiguous. V lost 1 base to trimming and J lost 11 bases, with 15 bases between them. CDR3 size: 14 residues. CDR1 and CDR2 (germline): LGHNT, FRNRAP. The CDR3 coding sequence is TGTGCTAGTGGTTTGGGACATGCTTATTGGGCCCAGCATTTT. Protein product: CASGLGHAYWAQHF.

The V and J genes are TRBV7-2 and TRBJ2-3, with 12 bases that match TRBD2. The CDR3 length is 16 residues. The germline V gene encodes CDR1 SGHTA and CDR2 FQGNSA. The junction had 8 bases not matched to a gene; V was cut back by 6 bases and J by 4 bases. The CDR3: CASRTGLAGTADTQYF. The CDR3, as DNA: TGTGCCAGCAGGACTGGACTAGCGGGAACCGCAGATACGCAGTATTTT.

The chain uses TRBV6-5 and TRBJ2-5; TRBD2 aligns across 11 bases. J lost 5 bases, V lost 6 bases, and 2 bases had no gene match. The germline CDR1 and CDR2 sequences are MNHEY and SVGAGI. The length of the CDR3 is 13 residues. The CDR3 spells CASRLAGEETQYF. The CDR3, as DNA: TGTGCCAGCAGACTAGCGGGAGAGGAGACCCAGTACTTC.

This clone was recorded only once. The genes are TRBV10-3 and TRBJ2-7, with D possibly matching TRBD2 (6 bases). Germline V gene data show CDR1 as ENHRY and CDR2 as SYGVKD. V was shortened by 8 bases and J by 2 bases, with 16 bases between the two germline ends. The CDR3 has 14 residues. The CDR3 DNA is TGTGCCATCTCTCTTCGGGGGTCGGCCTACGAGCAGTACTTC. This encodes CAISLRGSAYEQYF.

Note on this clone: One junction end does not reproduce the germline sequence, and a read error may be involved. This chain uses TRBV11-2 with TRBJ1-2, with 8 bases matching TRBD1. Germline CDR1 SGHAT, CDR2 FQNNGV. The CDR3 totals 14 residues. The CDR3 region has the DNA TGTGCCAGCAGCATAGACAGGGGCGGCTATGGCTACACCTTC. This sequence encodes CASSIDRGGYGYTF.

The rearrangement uses TRBV5-1 and TRBJ1-4; 10 nucleotides match TRBD1. CDR1 is SGHRS, CDR2 YFSETQ, per germline. The CDR3 length is 13 residues. After removal of 8 bases from V and 8 bases from J, the junction contained 6 bases not matched to a gene. CDR3 bases: TGCGCCAGTCGGACAGGGGGACGAGAAAAACTGTTTTTT. Its translation is CASRTGGREKLFF.

The chain links TRBV11-2 to TRBJ1-1; 8 bases match TRBD1. Per the germline V gene, CDR1 is SGHAT and CDR2 is FQNNGV. With V trimmed by 1 base and J by 10 bases, 14 bases remained unmatched. The CDR3 extends over 16 amino acids. The CDR3 region is CASSLVPRGRGSGAFF. CDR3 DNA: TGTGCCAGCAGCTTAGTGCCCAGGGGGCGGGGCAGCGGAGCTTTCTTT.

The chain joins TRBV7-9 to TRBJ1-2; D not resolved. There are 15 residues in the CDR3. With 1 base removed from V and 4 bases from J, the gap between germline ends came to 13 bases. The germline V gene encodes CDR1 SEHNR and CDR2 FQNEAQ (reference sequence). CDR3 in DNA: TGTGCCAGCAGCTTAGATGGGCCGCGCGTCTATGGCTACACCTTC. Translated, it gives CASSLDGPRVYGYTF.

This chain links TRBV11-1 with TRBJ1-1; D is ambiguous. V was pared by 5 bases and J by 0 bases, with 10 bases between. This CDR3 has 14 amino acids. Germline V gene data show CDR1 as SGHAT and CDR2 as FQDESV (reference sequence). The CDR3 DNA sequence: TGTGCCAGCAGCCCGAGGGTTTTGAACACTGAAGCTTTCTTT. It translates to CASSPRVLNTEAFF.